A selection of T cell receptor beta chains follows, all from one sample in a study of liver allograft versus peripheral blood T cells. TCRdb used MiXCR to reprocess the reads, holding one entry per CDR3 protein. The sample carries about 15,000 distinct CDR3 sequences, 20% to 25% recorded once. These receptor sequences come from a human patient who had a liver transplant. Some T cells may be transferred from the graft donor. CDR3s include the opening cysteine and the closing phenylalanine or tryptophan. The D gene is left open where the match is weak. Expanded clones get a size class; other rows say once, few or many, or leave the size out.

V	size	J	D	DNA	CDR3
TRBV30	NA	TRBJ1-5	NA	TGTGCCTGGAGTGGAATAGGGGACAATCAGCCCCAGCATTTT	CAWSGIGDNQPQHF
TRBV6-1	few	TRBJ1-5	TRBD1	TGTGCCAGCACCCAGGGGGCTTATAGCAATCAGCCCCAGCATTTT	CASTQGAYSNQPQHF
TRBV9	few	TRBJ1-2	NA	TGTGCCAGCAGCGTAGCCCAGGCGGGCCTCTATGGCTACACCTTC	CASSVAQAGLYGYTF
TRBV29-1	NA	TRBJ2-7	TRBD1	TGCAGCATCCAAGGGACAGGGTACGAGCAGTACTTC	CSIQGTGYEQYF
TRBV6-2/TRBV6-3	NA	TRBJ2-1	NA	TGTGCCAGCAGTTACTCGAGGGGGCTAGCGGATTACAATGAGCAGTTCTTC	CASSYSRGLADYNEQFF
TRBV12-3/TRBV12-4	NA	TRBJ1-2	TRBD1	TGTGCCAGCAGTCGACAGGGGATTGAAAACTATGGCTACACCTTC	CASSRQGIENYGYTF
TRBV19	NA	TRBJ2-3	NA	TGTGCCAGTAGTATGATCAGGGGTAGGACAGATACGCAGTATTTT	CASSMIRGRTDTQYF
TRBV18	medium-sized	TRBJ1-1	TRBD1	TGTGCCAGCTCTCAACAGGGGGCTCTGAACACTGAAGCTTTCTTT	CASSQQGALNTEAFF
TRBV12-3/TRBV12-4	NA	TRBJ1-2	TRBD1	TGTGCCAGCAGCCCCCAACCGGACAGGGTCTTTTATGGCTACACCTTC	CASSPQPDRVFYGYTF
TRBV6-6	few	TRBJ1-3	NA	TGTGCCAGCATCCCCCCCTCAGGAAACACCATATATTTT	CASIPPSGNTIYF
TRBV7-9	NA	TRBJ1-2	NA	TGTGCCAGCAGTCCGAGCGGGATCCTTCGGTATGGCTACACCTTC	CASSPSGILRYGYTF
TRBV27	medium-sized	TRBJ1-2	NA	TGTGCCAGCGGGGCGCGGCGTTATGGCTACACCTTC	CASGARRYGYTF
TRBV18	medium-sized	TRBJ1-1	TRBD1	TGTGCCAGCTCACCACCGGGGACAGGGGTTCTAAACACTGAAGCTTTCTTT	CASSPPGTGVLNTEAFF
TRBV12-3/TRBV12-4	few	TRBJ1-2	NA	TGTGCCAGCAGTTTAGGCCGTCCGACAGTCTATGGCTACACCTTC	CASSLGRPTVYGYTF
TRBV5-6	NA	TRBJ2-7	NA	TGTGCCAGCAGCTTGGGCTCAGACTACGAGCAGTACTTC	CASSLGSDYEQYF
TRBV7-9	NA	TRBJ1-6	NA	TGTGCCAGCAGCCCGTCCGGGACCCTCAATTCACCCCTCCACTTT	CASSPSGTLNSPLHF
TRBV18	medium-sized	TRBJ2-7	NA	TGTGCCAGCTCACCACCCAGAAACTACGAGCAGTACTTC	CASSPPRNYEQYF
TRBV18	medium-sized	TRBJ1-1	NA	TGTGCCAGCTCACCACCGAGGGGAATGAACACTGAAGCTTTCTTT	CASSPPRGMNTEAFF
TRBV7-3	few	TRBJ1-1	NA	TGTGCCAGCAGCTTTTTACAGAACACTGAAGCTTTCTTT	CASSFLQNTEAFF
TRBV27	medium-sized	TRBJ1-5	NA	TGTGCCAGCAGTTTCCGGGTTTCTAGGAGTCAGCCCCAGCATTTT	CASSFRVSRSQPQHF
TRBV12-5	few	TRBJ2-2	TRBD2	TGTGCTAGTGGTTTGGCTTTAGCGGGGACCGGGGAGCTGTTTTTT	CASGLALAGTGELFF
TRBV5-1	few	TRBJ1-5	NA	TGCGCCAGCAGCTTCGACAGTAATCAGCCCCAGCATTTT	CASSFDSNQPQHF
TRBV6-6	medium-sized	TRBJ1-6	TRBD1	TGTGCCAGCAGTTACGGACAGGGGCGGGCACCCCTCCACTTT	CASSYGQGRAPLHF
TRBV6-6	many	TRBJ1-2	TRBD1	TGTGCCAGCAGCGGACAGGGGGAAAACTATGGCTACACCTTC	CASSGQGENYGYTF
TRBV20-1	NA	TRBJ1-6	TRBD1	TGCAGTGCTAGAACGGGACAGGGGTATTCACCCCTCCACTTT	CSARTGQGYSPLHF
TRBV25-1	few	TRBJ1-1	NA	TGTGCCAGCAGTGAATCCTTGACAGGAGACTTGAACACTGAAGCTTTCTTT	CASSESLTGDLNTEAFF
TRBV18	few	TRBJ2-7	NA	TGTGCCAGCTCACCACGCGGGCTCGGAAACGAGCAGTACTTC	CASSPRGLGNEQYF
TRBV19	NA	TRBJ2-3	TRBD1	TGTGCCAGTAGCCAAAGGGGGCTAAGAGATACGCAGTATTTT	CASSQRGLRDTQYF
TRBV19	few	TRBJ2-1	NA	TGTGCCAGTAGCCTTCGAGGGAGAGTTCTCAACAATGAGCAGTTCTTC	CASSLRGRVLNNEQFF
TRBV7-9	few	TRBJ1-5	TRBD1	TGTGCCAGCAGCTTACAGGGGGCAGGTCAGCCCCAGCATTTT	CASSLQGAGQPQHF
TRBV18	medium-sized	TRBJ1-3	TRBD1	TGTGCCAGCTCCGAGACAGGGTCAGGCTCTGGAAACACCATATATTTT	CASSETGSGSGNTIYF
TRBV6-1	many	TRBJ2-7	NA	TGTGCCAGCAATTCTGCCCGGGGAAGCTACGAGCAGTACTTC	CASNSARGSYEQYF
TRBV27	medium-sized	TRBJ1-1	NA	TGTGCCAGCAGTCTTACCGGGACAATCGGCACTGAAGCTTTCTTT	CASSLTGTIGTEAFF
TRBV18	many	TRBJ1-2	TRBD1	TGTGCCAGCTCACCGGAAATTGGTCAGGGGGGGATTGGCTACACCTTC	CASSPEIGQGGIGYTF
TRBV29-1	medium-sized	TRBJ1-2	NA	TGCAGCGCCGGTACCGTTAACTATGGCTACACCTTC	CSAGTVNYGYTF
TRBV20-1	few	TRBJ1-4	NA	TGCAGTGCTAGATGGACAGCTAATGAAAAACTGTTTTTT	CSARWTANEKLFF
TRBV5-6	few	TRBJ1-4	TRBD1	TGTGCCAGCAGCTGGGGACAGGGTGAAAAACTGTTTTTT	CASSWGQGEKLFF
TRBV18	many	TRBJ2-1	NA	TGTGCCAGCTCACCTCCTTCAGTATCCAATGAGCAGTTCTTC	CASSPPSVSNEQFF
TRBV6-5	many	TRBJ1-1	NA	TGTGCCAGCAGCCGAGATTACAAAATGACCTTT	CASSRDYKMTF
TRBV11-1	many	TRBJ1-1	NA	TGTGCCAGCAGCTTAGGTCAGCGGGACACTGAAGCTTTCTTT	CASSLGQRDTEAFF
TRBV6-5	NA	TRBJ1-2	TRBD1	TGTGCCAGCAGTTCCCCGGGCACAGGGGATAATGGCTACACCTTC	CASSSPGTGDNGYTF
TRBV18	few	TRBJ1-5	NA	TGTGCCAGCTCACCCCTCCGGACAGTTAATAGCAATCAGCCCCAGCATTTT	CASSPLRTVNSNQPQHF
TRBV6-2/TRBV6-3	medium-sized	TRBJ1-2	TRBD1	TGTGCCAGCAGTTCCCCGACAGGGTCTAACTATGGCTACACCTTC	CASSSPTGSNYGYTF
TRBV20-1	NA	TRBJ1-1	NA	TGCAGTGCTAGAACAGGGTTGGGAACTGAAGCTTTCTTT	CSARTGLGTEAFF
TRBV30	few	TRBJ1-2	NA	TGTGCCTGGGCCTCTTCGGGTTACTACACCTTC	CAWASSGYYTF
TRBV11-1	few	TRBJ2-6	NA	TGTGCCAGCAGCTTAGGCCGGGGCCCTCAGGGGGCCAACGTCCTGACTTTC	CASSLGRGPQGANVLTF
TRBV7-2	NA	TRBJ1-5	NA	TGTTCCAGCAGCGGAGGGGGGAACCAGCCCCAGCATTTT	CSSSGGGNQPQHF
TRBV27	NA	TRBJ1-3	TRBD1	TGTGCCAGCAGTTCCCGGACAGGACGAGGAAACACCATATATTTT	CASSSRTGRGNTIYF
TRBV12-3/TRBV12-4	few	TRBJ2-7	NA	TGTGCCAGCAGTTTGAGCGGATTCAGCTCCTACGAGCAGTACTTC	CASSLSGFSSYEQYF
TRBV6-2/TRBV6-3	NA	TRBJ1-5	TRBD1	TGTGCCAGCAGCCAAGAGGGGGGACAGGGTGTAGGTCTGAGCAATCAGCCCCAGCATTTT	CASSQEGGQGVGLSNQPQHF
TRBV6-6	medium-sized	TRBJ1-1	NA	TGTGCCGCACGACCCTTCGGGTACACTGAAGCTTTCTTT	CAARPFGYTEAFF
TRBV12-3/TRBV12-4	NA	TRBJ2-7	TRBD2	TGTGCCAGCAGTGAGGGTCTAGCGGGGGTTCGCTACGAGCAGTACTTC	CASSEGLAGVRYEQYF
TRBV28	few	TRBJ2-1	TRBD2	TGTGCCAGCAGCAGCGGGGGGTCCTACAATGAGCAGTTCTTC	CASSSGGSYNEQFF
TRBV6-6	many	TRBJ1-4	TRBD1	TGTGCCAGCAGCCCTACAGGGGGGGAACTGTTTTTT	CASSPTGGELFF
TRBV7-2	NA	TRBJ2-7	NA	TGTGCCAGCAGCTTATATCGGGGGCGGGCCTACGAGCAGTACTTC	CASSLYRGRAYEQYF
TRBV28	few	TRBJ1-5	NA	TGTGCCAGCAGTTTATGGAAGGGGTCGGATCAGCCCCAGCATTTT	CASSLWKGSDQPQHF
TRBV19	medium-sized	TRBJ1-1	NA	TGTGCCAGTAGTCCACTTGGCCGGCGGGTGGCTGAAGCTTTCTTT	CASSPLGRRVAEAFF
TRBV12-3/TRBV12-4	NA	TRBJ1-2	TRBD1	TGTGCCAGCAGTCACCCCCCCGGGACAGGTGACTATGGCTACACCTTC	CASSHPPGTGDYGYTF
TRBV19	NA	TRBJ1-5	NA	TGTGCCAGTAGTGTTTCCCTTTATCAGCCCCAGCATTTT	CASSVSLYQPQHF
TRBV29-1	medium-sized	TRBJ1-2	TRBD1	TGCAGCGTCAAGGGGACAGGGGGACCGTATGGCTACACCTTC	CSVKGTGGPYGYTF